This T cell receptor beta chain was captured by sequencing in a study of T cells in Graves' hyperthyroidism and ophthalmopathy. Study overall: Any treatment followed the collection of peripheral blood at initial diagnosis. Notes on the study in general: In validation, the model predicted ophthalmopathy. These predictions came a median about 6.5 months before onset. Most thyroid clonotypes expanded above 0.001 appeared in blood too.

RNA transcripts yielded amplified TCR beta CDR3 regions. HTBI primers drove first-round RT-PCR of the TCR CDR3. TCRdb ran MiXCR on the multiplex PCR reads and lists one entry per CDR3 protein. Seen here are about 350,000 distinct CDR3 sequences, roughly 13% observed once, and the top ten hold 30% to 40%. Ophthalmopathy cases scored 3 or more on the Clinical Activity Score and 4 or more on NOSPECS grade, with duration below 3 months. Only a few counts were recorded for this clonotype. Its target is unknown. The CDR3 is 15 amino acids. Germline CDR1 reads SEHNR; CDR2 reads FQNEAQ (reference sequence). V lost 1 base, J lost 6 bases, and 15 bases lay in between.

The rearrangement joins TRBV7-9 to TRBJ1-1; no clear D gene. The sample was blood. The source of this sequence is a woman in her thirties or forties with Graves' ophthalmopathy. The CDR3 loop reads CASSLEPPTRAEAFF. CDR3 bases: TGTGCCAGCAGCTTAGAGCCTCCCACAAGGGCTGAAGCTTTCTTT.